This T cell receptor beta chain was documented in a study of cytomegalovirus exposure and HLA in healthy donors. V gave up 0 bases and J gave up 1 base; unmatched junction bases: 14. The CDR3 is 21 amino acids. CDR1 is MNHNS, CDR2 SASEGT, per germline. The PCR had 60 Vbeta and 13 Jbeta primers. The method was immunoSEQ multiplex PCR; TCRdb's version includes in-frame clones alone and lacks a portion of them. Here the sample spans more than 150,000 clones, roughly 77% being singletons. General observations from the study: Only CMV serostatus was available as immune exposure information. Reports showed the classifier diagnosing cytomegalovirus status with high specificity and sensitivity. In a later analysis, specific HLA alleles were associated with approximately 16,000 TCR beta sequences at a 0.05 false discovery rate. An analysis done earlier found most TCR beta V segments productive about 87% or about 30% of the time.

This clone was detected only once. As yet, its antigen is unknown. This sequence was found in a woman aged 25 to 45 in good health and CMV-seronegative. V is TRBV6-1 and J is TRBJ2-5; 13 bases match TRBD2. Sequencing input: PBMCs. CDR3 sequence: CASSEASRLAGGPLLQETQYF. CDR3 DNA: TGTGCCAGCAGTGAAGCGTCTAGACTAGCGGGGGGACCCCTACTCCAAGAGACCCAGTACTTC.